This T cell receptor (beta chain) was sequenced during a study of blood T cell repertoires in COVID-19. Participants were aged about 18 to 90 years, lived in 20 to 25 US areas, and enrolled virtually. J was trimmed by 4 bases and V by 5 bases; bases with no gene match: 10. The CDR3 runs to 17 residues. Germline CDR1 reads MGHDK; CDR2 reads SYGVNS. Study processing details: Reference gene primer amplification in the assay estimated nucleated cell counts. Profiled with immunoSEQ multiplex PCR; TCRdb holds only in-frame clones, not every one. V and J calls and clone size are copied from that table; D and trimming were computed from the DNA. The data show around 300,000 clones, more than 80% seen once.

This receptor was obtained from a woman aged 18-35 years who had recovered from COVID-19. Sequencing was done on a sample of PBMCs or T cells enriched from blood (not recorded which). The V and J genes are TRBV25-1 and TRBJ2-6; TRBD2 matches 8 bases. Written as DNA, the CDR3 is TGTGCCAGCAGTAAACCGGGAGGGCTAGGAGGGGCCAACGTCCTGACTTTC. Its protein product is CASSKPGGLGGANVLTF.